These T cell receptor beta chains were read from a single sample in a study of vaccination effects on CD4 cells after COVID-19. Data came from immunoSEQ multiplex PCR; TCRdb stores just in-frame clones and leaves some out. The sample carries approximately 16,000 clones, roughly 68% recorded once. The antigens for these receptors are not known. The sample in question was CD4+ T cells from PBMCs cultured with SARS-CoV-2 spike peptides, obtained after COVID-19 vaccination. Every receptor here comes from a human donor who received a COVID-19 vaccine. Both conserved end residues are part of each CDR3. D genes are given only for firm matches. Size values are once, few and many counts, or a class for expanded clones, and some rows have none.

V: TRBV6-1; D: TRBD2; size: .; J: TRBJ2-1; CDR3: CASSDSGMYNEQFF; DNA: TGTGCCAGCAGTGACAGCGGGATGTATAATGAGCAGTTCTTC
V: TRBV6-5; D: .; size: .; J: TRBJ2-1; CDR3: CASSLGNEQFF; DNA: TGTGCCAGCAGCCTTGGAAATGAGCAGTTCTTC
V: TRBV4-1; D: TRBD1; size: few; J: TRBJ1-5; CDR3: CASSHPDRGNGQPQHF; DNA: TGCGCCAGCAGCCATCCGGACAGGGGGAATGGTCAGCCCCAGCATTTT
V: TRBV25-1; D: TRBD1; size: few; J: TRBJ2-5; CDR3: CASSETKAGTGQETQYF; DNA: TGTGCCAGCAGTGAAACTAAGGCGGGGACAGGGCAAGAGACCCAGTACTTC
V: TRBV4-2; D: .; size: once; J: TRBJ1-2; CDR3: CASSQDSSGARGYTF; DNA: TGTGCCAGCAGCCAAGATAGCTCGGGGGCGCGTGGCTACACCTTC
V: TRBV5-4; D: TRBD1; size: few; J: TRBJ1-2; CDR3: CASRRTGEDGYTF; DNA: TGTGCCAGCAGAAGGACAGGGGAGGATGGCTACACCTTC
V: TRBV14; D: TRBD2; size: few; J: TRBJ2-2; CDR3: CASSQGLAEFKTGELFF; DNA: TGTGCCAGCAGCCAAGGACTAGCGGAATTTAAAACCGGGGAGCTGTTTTTT
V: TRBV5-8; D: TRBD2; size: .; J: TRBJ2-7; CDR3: CASSLEVAGF; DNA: TGTGCCAGCAGCTTGGAAGTAGCGGGGTTC
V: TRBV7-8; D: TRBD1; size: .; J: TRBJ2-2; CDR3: CASSLSYRGRINTGELFF; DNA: TGTGCCAGCAGCTTATCGTACAGGGGCCGGATTAACACCGGGGAGCTGTTTTTT
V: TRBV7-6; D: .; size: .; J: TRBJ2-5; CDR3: CASSARRLETQYF; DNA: TGTGCCAGCAGCGCCCGACGGTTGGAGACCCAGTACTTC
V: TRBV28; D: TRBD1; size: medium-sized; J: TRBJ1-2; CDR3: CASRKYGTADTF; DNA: TGTGCCAGCAGGAAATACGGGACAGCCGACACCTTC
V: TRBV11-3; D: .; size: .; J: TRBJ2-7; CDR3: CASSLAVNYEQYF; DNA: TGTGCCAGCAGCTTAGCCGTAAACTACGAGCAGTACTTC
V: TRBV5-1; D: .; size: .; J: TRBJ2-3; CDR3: CASNPQVRGGTQYF; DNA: TGCGCCAGCAACCCACAGGTGCGAGGGGGTACGCAGTATTTT
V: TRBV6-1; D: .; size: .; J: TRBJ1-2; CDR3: CASSDGGGYGYTF; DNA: TGTGCCAGCAGTGACGGGGGCGGCTATGGCTACACCTTC
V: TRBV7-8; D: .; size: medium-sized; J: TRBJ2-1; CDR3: CASSLGTTPTFYNEQFF; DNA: TGTGCCAGCAGCTTAGGGACTACCCCAACCTTCTACAATGAGCAGTTCTTC